The 11 T cell receptor beta chains presented below share a single source sample, sequenced in a study of regulatory T cells in long-lasting Graves disease. Construction of TCR beta libraries relied on iRepertoire HTBI primers and on Arm-PCR targeting CDR3 regions. Each CDR3 protein gets one entry after TCRdb re-called the multiplex PCR reads with MiXCR. The profile covers roughly 380,000 distinct CDR3 sequences, with around 17% appearing a single time and 25% to 30% taken by the ten largest. Described time point: newly diagnosed GD, antithyroid drugs for less than 3 months. Isolated PBMC RNA provided the starting material for the TCR library. These records were also assigned to another study, of T cells in Graves' hyperthyroidism and ophthalmopathy.

The sequencing used peripheral blood mononuclear cells (PBMCs), collected at new diagnosis, from a patient treated with antithyroid drugs. These TCRs come from a man aged 40-49 years with Graves disease.

This clonotype was recorded many times. A far larger clone is only one base removed, so a read error is likely. The V and J genes are TRBV6-1 and TRBJ1-1; D is possibly TRBD1 (5 bases). CDR1 and CDR2 from the germline V gene are MNHNS and SASEGT. There are 13 residues in the CDR3. Trimming took off 4 bases at V and 1 base at J, with 7 bases between the two ends. CDR3 amino acids: CASSVRENTEAFF. The CDR3 DNA reads TGTGCCAGCAGTGTCAGGGAGAACACTGAAGCTTTCTTT.

This clonotype was picked up many times. The chain couples TRBV2 to TRBJ1-4; D gene unclear. The CDR3 totals 11 residues. V lost 6 bases, J lost 6 bases, and 5 bases lay in between. CDR1 is SNHLY and CDR2 is FYNNEI in the germline V gene. The CDR3 DNA sequence: TGTGCCAGCAGCTTAGATGAAAAACTGTTTTTT. It specifies CASSLDEKLFF.

This clonotype was counted ten times or more. The chain has TRBV7-9 and TRBJ2-4; TRBD1 aligns across 8 bases. V shed 4 bases, J shed 1 base, and the junction held 6 bases outside the gene matches. Per the germline V gene, CDR1 is SEHNR and CDR2 is FQNEAQ (reference sequence). The CDR3 length is 16 residues. CDR3: CASSSRTGSAKNIQYF. Here the CDR3 DNA reads TGTGCCAGCAGCTCCCGGACAGGGTCGGCCAAAAACATTCAGTACTTC.

For this clonotype: Just one base apart from a much larger clone, this may be a read error. Since the CDR3 does not end with the conserved phenylalanine or tryptophan, this likely comes from a read error. The J gene is TRBJ2-6, the V gene TRBV6-9, with 8 nucleotides matching TRBD1. V gave up 3 bases and J gave up 2 bases; unmatched junction bases: 9. The germline V gene has CDR1 MNHGY and CDR2 SVAAGI. The CDR3 sequence is 18 residues long. The CDR3 reads CASSYSKLQGAGANVLTI. CDR3 sequence (DNA): TGTGCCAGCAGTTACTCGAAGCTACAGGGGGCTGGGGCCAACGTCCTGACTATC.

The J gene is TRBJ1-2, the V gene TRBV4-1; D is perhaps TRBD1 (5 bases). The CDR3 runs 15 residues. Between the trimmed V and J ends, which lost 6 bases and 4 bases, there was a span of 18 bases. The germline V gene encodes CDR1 MGHRA and CDR2 YSYEKL. CDR3 nucleotide sequence: TGCGCCAGCAGGCAGATTAGGGGCGCTGGCTATGGCTACACCTTC. Amino acids: CASRQIRGAGYGYTF.

This clonotype has at least ten counts. This chain uses TRBV2 with TRBJ2-3, with D possibly being TRBD1 (5 bases). Trimming shortened V by 6 bases and J by 0 bases, and 7 bases separated the two germline ends. Germline lookup yields CDR1 SNHLY and CDR2 FYNNEI. This CDR3 contains 13 residues. The CDR3, as DNA: TGTGCCAGCAGGCCAGGGAGCACAGATACGCAGTATTTT. It yields the protein CASRPGSTDTQYF. The complete variable domain, with remaining parts taken from reference TRBV2 and TRBJ2-3, reads EPEVTQTPSHQVTQMGQEVILRCVPISNHLYFYWYRQILGQKVEFLVSFYNNEISEKSEIFDDQFSVERPDGSNFTLKIRSTKLEDSAMYFCASRPGSTDTQYFGPGTRLTVL.

This clonotype was seen repeatedly, ten times or more. V is TRBV20-1 and J is TRBJ1-5; 11 bases map to TRBD1. The CDR3 has 15 amino acids. CDR1 and CDR2 from the germline V gene are DFQATT and SNEGSKA (reference sequence). Losses at the gene ends were 5 bases for V and 2 bases for J; bases not matched to a gene: 5. This chain's CDR3 is CSAWTGGAGNQPQHF. The CDR3 DNA follows: TGCAGTGCTTGGACAGGGGGCGCGGGCAATCAGCCCCAGCATTTT.

The J gene is TRBJ1-5, the V gene TRBV19; no clear D gene. The CDR3 totals 15 residues. Trimming pared 6 bases from V and 0 bases from J, leaving 12 bases between. Germline V CDR1 and CDR2: LNHDA, SQIVND (reference sequence). The CDR3 loop is CASRWENYSNQPQHF. CDR3 in DNA: TGTGCCAGTAGGTGGGAGAATTATAGCAATCAGCCCCAGCATTTT. Variable domain in full (rest from reference TRBV19 and TRBJ1-5): DGGITQSPKYLFRKEGQNVTLSCEQNLNHDAMYWYRQDPGQGLRLIYYSQIVNDFQKGDIAEGYSVSREKKESFPLTVTSAQKNPTAFYLCASRWENYSNQPQHFGDGTRLSIL.

This clonotype was recorded at least ten times. The V call is TRBV4-1, the J call TRBJ2-5; the D gene is possibly TRBD1 (5 bases). The ends were cut back, 4 bases at V and 3 bases at J, with 12 bases in the middle. The germline gives CDR1 MGHRA, CDR2 YSYEKL. The CDR3 has 14 amino acids. CDR3: CASSPMKGKETQYF. DNA for the CDR3: TGCGCCAGCAGCCCCATGAAGGGGAAAGAGACCCAGTACTTC.

This clonotype has only a few counts. The CDR3 protein is CASSAGSQVGYTF. The CDR3 nucleotides are TGCGCCAGCAGCGCGGGATCCCAGGTTGGCTACACCTTC. This sequence joins TRBV5-1 and TRBJ1-2; D not certain. The CDR3 runs to 13 residues. The V end was cut by 4 bases, the J end by 7 bases, with 14 bases between. Germline V gene lookup returns CDR1 SGHRS and CDR2 YFSETQ.

A note on this clonotype: A far bigger clonotype differs at one base, so this is likely a read error. The rearrangement uses TRBV4-2 and TRBJ2-3; no reliable D call. Trimming pared 5 bases from V and 4 bases from J, leaving 4 bases between. CDR1 and CDR2 from the germline V gene are LGHNA and YNFKEQ. The CDR3 spans 11 residues. CDR3 coding DNA: TGTGCCAGCAGCAAAGCAGATACGCAGTATTTT. Translating gives CASSKADTQYF.